This TCR beta chain was profiled in a study of blood T cell repertoires in COVID-19. Study-level information: Sites across the United States, Italy and Spain contributed samples from acute and convalescent COVID-19. The analysed material was cDNA or gDNA that came from T cells, B-cell-depleted T cells, or PBMCs.

Seattle enrolled patients during active infection and tracked them longitudinally. Authors' methods: Amplifying reference gene primers gave estimates of nucleated cell counts. Profiling relied on immunoSEQ multiplex PCR, and the TCRdb table lists in-frame clones only, not all of them. V and J calls and clone size are those listed in that table; D and trimming were worked out from the DNA. The sample shows hundreds of thousands of clones, around 87% of them seen only once. CDR1 and CDR2 from the germline V gene are SGHRS and YFSETQ. The CDR3 has 14 residues. Trimming removed 4 bases from V and 1 base from J, with 11 bases in between.

The sequence was collected from a woman in her thirties or forties with COVID-19, enrolled during active disease. The sequenced material came from peripheral blood. The chain employs TRBV5-1 and TRBJ1-1; D might be TRBD1 (5 bases). The CDR3 coding sequence is TGCGCCAGCAGCGTTGACAGCGCGAACACTGAAGCTTTCTTT. This gives the protein CASSVDSANTEAFF.